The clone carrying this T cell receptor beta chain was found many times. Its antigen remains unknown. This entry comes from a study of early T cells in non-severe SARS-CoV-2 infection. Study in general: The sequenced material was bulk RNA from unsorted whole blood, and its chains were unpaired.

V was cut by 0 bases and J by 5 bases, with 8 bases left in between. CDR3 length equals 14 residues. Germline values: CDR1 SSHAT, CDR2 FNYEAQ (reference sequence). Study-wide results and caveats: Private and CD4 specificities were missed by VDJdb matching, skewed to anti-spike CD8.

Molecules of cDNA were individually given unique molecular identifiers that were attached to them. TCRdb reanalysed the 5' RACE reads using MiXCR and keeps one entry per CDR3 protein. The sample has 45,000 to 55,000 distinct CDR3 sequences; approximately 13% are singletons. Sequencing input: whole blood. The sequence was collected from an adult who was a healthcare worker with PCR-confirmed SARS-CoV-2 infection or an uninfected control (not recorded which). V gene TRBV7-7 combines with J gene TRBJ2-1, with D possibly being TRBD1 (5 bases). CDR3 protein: CASSLARQNNEQFF. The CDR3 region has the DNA TGTGCCAGCAGCTTAGCCAGACAGAACAATGAGCAGTTCTTC. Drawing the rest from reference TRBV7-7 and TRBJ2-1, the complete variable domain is GAGVSQSPRYKVTKRGQDVTLRCDPISSHATLYWYQQALGQGPEFLTYFNYEAQPDKSGLPSDRFSAERPEGSISTLTIQRTEQRDSAMYRCASSLARQNNEQFFGPGTRLTVL.